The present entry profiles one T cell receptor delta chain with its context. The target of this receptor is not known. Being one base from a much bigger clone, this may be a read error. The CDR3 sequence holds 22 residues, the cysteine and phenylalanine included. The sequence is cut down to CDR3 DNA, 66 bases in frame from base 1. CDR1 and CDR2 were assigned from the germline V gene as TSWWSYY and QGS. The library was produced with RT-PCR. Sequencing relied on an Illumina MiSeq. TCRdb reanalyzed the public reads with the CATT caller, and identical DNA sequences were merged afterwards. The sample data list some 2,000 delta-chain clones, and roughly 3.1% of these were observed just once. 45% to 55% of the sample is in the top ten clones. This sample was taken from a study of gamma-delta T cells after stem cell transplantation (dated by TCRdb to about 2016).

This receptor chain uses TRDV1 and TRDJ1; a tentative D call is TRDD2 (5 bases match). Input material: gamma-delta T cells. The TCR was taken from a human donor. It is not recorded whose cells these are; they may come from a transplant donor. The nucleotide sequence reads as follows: TGTGCTCTTGGGGAACCTCCCCCACCCCTTCTTCTTTGGCCATCGTACACCGATAAACACATCTTT. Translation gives CALGEPPPPLLLWPSYTDKHIF.